These 26 T cell receptor beta chains were all obtained from the same sample, sequenced in a study of blood T cells in healthy people across ages. The authors ran a second PCR of about 7 to 11 cycles using a sample-barcoded 5' primer and a J-beta primer mix. TCRdb fed the 5' RACE reads into MiXCR, producing one record per CDR3 protein. The sample records roughly 2 million distinct CDR3 sequences, about 50% being singletons. The sequenced sample consisted of blood. The receptors here all came from a woman in her forties in good health.

The chain joins TRBV11-2 to TRBJ2-2; D call uncertain. Trimming took 0 bases from V and 1 from J, leaving 6 bases between them. The germline CDR1 and CDR2 sequences are SGHAT and FQNNGV. The CDR3 sequence is 15 residues long. CDR3 region: CASSLEPGNTGELFF. Here the CDR3 DNA reads TGTGCCAGCAGCTTAGAGCCGGGGAACACCGGGGAGCTGTTTTTT.

This chain joins TRBV7-6 and TRBJ2-1; 11 bases match TRBD2. CDR1 SGHVS and CDR2 FNYEAQ come from the germline V gene. The ends lost 2 bases at V and 0 bases at J; junction bases unmatched: 9. CDR3 length: 19 amino acids. The CDR3 is CASSLKASGGPSSYNEQFF. The CDR3 coding sequence is TGTGCCAGCAGCTTAAAGGCTAGCGGGGGGCCTAGCTCCTACAATGAGCAGTTCTTC.

The genes are TRBV6-1 and TRBJ2-1; D remains ambiguous. The CDR3 is 11 amino acids. Germline loops: CDR1 MNHNS, CDR2 SASEGT. V shed 4 bases and J shed 12 bases, with 10 bases lying between them. As DNA, the CDR3 is TGTGCCAGCAGTGGTCAACATCGGCAGTTCTTC. Translation gives CASSGQHRQFF.

There are a few counts of this clonotype. V usage is TRBV20-1 and J usage is TRBJ2-1; 14 nucleotides align to TRBD2. The CDR3 loop spans 18 amino acids. Germline CDR1 and CDR2: DFQATT and SNEGSKA (reference sequence). V shed 6 bases, J shed 0 bases, and the junction held 10 bases outside the gene matches. CDR3 sequence: CSALPTSGGAPSYNEQFF. DNA for the CDR3: TGCAGTGCCCTTCCGACTAGCGGGGGGGCCCCCTCCTACAATGAGCAGTTCTTC.

This clonotype was counted ten times or more. This chain uses TRBV7-2 with TRBJ2-7, with D hard to call. This CDR3 comprises 14 residues. Germline-derived CDR1 and CDR2 are SGHTA and FQGNSA. Trimming removed 4 bases at V and 6 bases at J, with 16 bases between. In nucleotides, the CDR3 is TGTGCCAGCAGCTCGCTAGGACCCTCTCGCGAGCAGTACTTC. Its protein is CASSSLGPSREQYF.

A few counts support this clonotype. The V and J genes are TRBV20-1 and TRBJ1-1; 7 bases map to TRBD1. Per the germline V gene, CDR1 is DFQATT and CDR2 is SNEGSKA (reference sequence). The CDR3 runs to 12 residues. CDR3 sequence: CIPSQGWTEAFF. The CDR3 region has the DNA TGCATTCCCTCACAGGGGTGGACTGAAGCTTTCTTT.

This clonotype was detected once. This chain links TRBV20-1 with TRBJ2-5; D could derive from TRBD1 or TRBD2 (10 bases each). V lost 4 bases and J lost 4, with 25 bases in between. CDR1 DFQATT and CDR2 SNEGSKA come from the germline V gene (reference sequence). The CDR3 is 17 residues long. The CDR3 region has the DNA TGCAGTGCTAACCGATATCTAGCGGGGGACAGGGGAGAGACCCAGTACTTC. As protein: CSANRYLAGDRGETQYF.

This clonotype was picked up a small number of times. V usage is TRBV20-1 and J usage is TRBJ2-1; D remains ambiguous. The germline V gene has CDR1 DFQATT and CDR2 SNEGSKA (reference sequence). This CDR3 has 14 residues. Trimming shortened V by 4 bases and J by 4 bases, and 14 bases separated the two germline ends. The CDR3 DNA reads TGCAGTGCTATTAATCGGGCCCAGTACAATGAGCAGTTCTTC. This encodes CSAINRAQYNEQFF.

The rearrangement joins TRBV6-6 to TRBJ2-1; a possible D gene is TRBD2 (6 bases). Germline lookup yields CDR1 MNHNY and CDR2 SVGAGI (reference sequence). This CDR3 spans 15 amino acids. Trimming stripped 6 bases from V and 3 bases from J, with 15 bases between. The DNA of the CDR3 is TGTGCCAGCAGCCGGACTACGGCAATCTACAATGAGCAGTTCTTC. This sequence encodes CASSRTTAIYNEQFF.

This chain's CDR3 is CASSQEGTGIGLAGPQGEQYF. The CDR3 bases are TGCGCCAGCAGCCAAGAGGGTACAGGGATCGGACTAGCGGGGCCACAGGGGGAGCAGTACTTC. V and J are TRBV4-3 and TRBJ2-5; 12 nucleotides agree with TRBD2. J was trimmed by 11 bases and V by 0 bases; bases with no gene match: 25. Germline V lookup: CDR1 LGHNA, CDR2 YSLEER. The CDR3 is 21 amino acids.

This clonotype was counted between two and nine times. The chain uses TRBV9 and TRBJ2-1, with a possible D match to TRBD2 (6 bases). Trimming cost V 3 bases and J 9 bases, with 22 bases left between them. Per germline, CDR1 SGDLS and CDR2 YYNGEE. The CDR3 length is 16 residues. CDR3 sequence (DNA): TGTGCCAGCAGCGATCCTAAGCTGGGGGGTAGCGGTGAGCAGTTCTTC. Translating gives CASSDPKLGGSGEQFF.

The V and J genes are TRBV7-8 and TRBJ2-1, with D perhaps assigned TRBD1 or TRBD2 (5 bases each). The CDR3 contains 13 residues. CDR1 and CDR2 from the germline V gene are SGHVS and FQNEAQ. Trimming took off 0 bases at V and 7 bases at J, with 7 bases between the two ends. DNA for the CDR3: TGTGCCAGCAGCTTAGCGTGGGGGAATGAGCAGTTCTTC. This sequence encodes CASSLAWGNEQFF.

The J gene is TRBJ2-1, the V gene TRBV4-1; D is ambiguous. The J call may be mistaken, given a closer DNA end match to TRBJ2-7. CDR1 MGHRA and CDR2 YSYEKL come from the germline V gene. This CDR3 has 14 residues. The CDR3 DNA is TGCGCCAGCAGCCAGGATACGGTGTACAATGAGCAGTACTTC. Protein sequence: CASSQDTVYNEQYF.

The genes are TRBV20-1 and TRBJ1-2; D call uncertain. CDR1 DFQATT and CDR2 SNEGSKA come from the germline V gene (reference sequence). The ends were cut back, 5 bases at V and 2 bases at J, with 18 bases in the middle. The CDR3 covers 15 residues. In DNA, the CDR3 is TGCAGTGCTTGCCCGCCGGGGAGGGAGAACTATGGCTACACCTTC. This translates into CSACPPGRENYGYTF.

This clonotype has only a few counts. The V gene is TRBV6-5, the J gene TRBJ2-1; 10 bases are shared with TRBD1. This CDR3 contains 15 residues. CDR1 is MNHEY and CDR2 is SVGAGI in the germline V gene. The J segment lost 8 bases and the V segment lost 2 bases, leaving 6 bases of the junction unmatched. This chain's CDR3 is CASSYEGTGADEQFF. The DNA for the CDR3 is TGTGCCAGCAGTTACGAGGGGACAGGGGCGGATGAGCAGTTCTTC.

This chain uses TRBV7-2 with TRBJ1-1; the D is unclear. The germline CDR1 and CDR2 sequences are SGHTA and FQGNSA. The V end was cut by 5 bases, the J end by 6 bases, with 13 bases between. This CDR3 is 13 amino acids long. The CDR3 loop reads CASSLGGNAEAFF. The CDR3 DNA follows: TGTGCCAGCAGCCTAGGAGGTAACGCTGAAGCTTTCTTT.

The genes are TRBV7-9 and TRBJ2-3; D is unclear. Germline V gives CDR1 SEHNR, CDR2 FQNEAQ (reference sequence). This CDR3 has 14 residues. V lost 2 bases, J lost 2 bases, and 8 bases lay in between. The CDR3 DNA sequence: TGTGCCAGCAGCTTAATCCCCCACACAGATACGCAGTATTTT. The encoded protein is CASSLIPHTDTQYF. The full variable domain, in which reference TRBV7-9 and TRBJ2-3 provide the parts outside the CDR3, is DTGVSQNPRHKITKRGQNVTFRCDPISEHNRLYWYRQTLGQGPEFLTYFQNEAQLEKSRLLSDRFSAERPKGSFSTLEIQRTEQGDSAMYLCASSLIPHTDTQYFGPGTRLTVL.

The chain uses TRBV6-5 and TRBJ1-2; maybe TRBD1 (6 bases). CDR3 length: 15 residues. Trimming took off 4 bases at V and 8 bases at J, with 20 bases between the two ends. Germline CDR1 MNHEY, CDR2 SVGAGI. The CDR3 protein is CASSFPGQYREGYTF. The CDR3 nucleotides are TGTGCCAGCAGTTTCCCCGGACAGTACCGTGAGGGCTACACCTTC.

The chain employs TRBV2 and TRBJ1-2; D gene ambiguous. CDR1 and CDR2 from the germline V gene are SNHLY and FYNNEI. The CDR3 length is 13 residues. Trimming took 10 bases from V and 2 from J, leaving 14 bases between them. This CDR3 reads CAILNKKNYGYTF. CDR3 DNA sequence: TGTGCCATCCTCAACAAAAAAAACTATGGCTACACCTTC.

The V and J genes are TRBV12-3 or TRBV12-4 and TRBJ1-2; 8 nucleotides agree with TRBD1. CDR3 size: 17 residues. Trimming cost V 6 bases and J 4 bases; bases outside gene matches: 16. As DNA, the CDR3 is TGTGCCAGCAGATCGACCAATCTTGACAGGGGCGGCTATGGCTACACCTTC. As protein: CASRSTNLDRGGYGYTF.

The V and J genes are TRBV3-1 and TRBJ2-1; 11 nucleotides align to TRBD2. The CDR3 has 16 residues. Trimming at V came to 1 base and at J to 8 bases, leaving 7 bases not matched to a gene. Germline loops: CDR1 LGHDT, CDR2 YNNKEL (reference sequence). This CDR3 reads CASSQARLAGGYEQFF. The CDR3 DNA sequence: TGTGCCAGCAGCCAAGCCCGGCTAGCGGGGGGATATGAGCAGTTCTTC.

The CDR3 loop reads CASSSRGGASSYEQYF. The CDR3, as DNA: TGTGCCAGCAGCTCACGTGGGGGGGCTTCCTCCTACGAGCAGTACTTC. The genes are TRBV12-3 or TRBV12-4 and TRBJ2-5; D might be TRBD2 (7 bases). The end of the DNA is better explained by TRBJ2-7, so the J call may be wrong. The CDR3 length is 16 residues.

This rearrangement joins TRBV24-1 to TRBJ2-1; 9 nucleotides agree with TRBD1. J lost 8 bases, V lost 3 bases, and 10 bases had no gene match. Germline CDR1 reads KGHDR; CDR2 reads SFDVKD. The CDR3 is 16 amino acids. CDR3 nucleotides: TGTGCCACCAGTGATGCCGGGACAGGGACTTACGATGAGCAGTTCTTC. Translation gives CATSDAGTGTYDEQFF.

The chain links TRBV11-1 to TRBJ1-5; possibly TRBD1 for D (5 bases). Germline CDR1 SGHAT, CDR2 FQDESV (reference sequence). The V gene lost 6 bases and the J gene lost 7 bases, with 22 bases spanning the gap. CDR3 length equals 16 residues. The CDR3 here is CASSMPRDLRGQPQHF. CDR3 in DNA: TGTGCCAGCAGTATGCCCCGGGACCTACGGGGGCAGCCCCAGCATTTT.

The chain carries TRBV24-1 and TRBJ1-2, with TRBD1 identical over 8 bases. The V gene end was trimmed by 8 bases and the J gene end by 7 bases; junction bases not matched to a gene: 8. The CDR3 is 13 residues long. Germline values: CDR1 KGHDR, CDR2 SFDVKD. The CDR3 here is CATTPGQGAGYTF. CDR3 nucleotide sequence: TGTGCCACCACCCCAGGACAGGGAGCTGGCTACACCTTC.

There are a few counts of this clonotype. V is TRBV10-3 and J is TRBJ1-2; the match to TRBD1 covers 7 bases. With 10 bases clipped from V and 0 bases from J, the junction kept 11 bases outside the gene matches. This CDR3 comprises 15 residues. Germline CDR1 reads ENHRY; CDR2 reads SYGVKD. CDR3 nucleotides: TGTGCCAGCCAAACAGGGGCTAATCCTAACTATGGCTACACCTTC. It is translated as CASQTGANPNYGYTF.